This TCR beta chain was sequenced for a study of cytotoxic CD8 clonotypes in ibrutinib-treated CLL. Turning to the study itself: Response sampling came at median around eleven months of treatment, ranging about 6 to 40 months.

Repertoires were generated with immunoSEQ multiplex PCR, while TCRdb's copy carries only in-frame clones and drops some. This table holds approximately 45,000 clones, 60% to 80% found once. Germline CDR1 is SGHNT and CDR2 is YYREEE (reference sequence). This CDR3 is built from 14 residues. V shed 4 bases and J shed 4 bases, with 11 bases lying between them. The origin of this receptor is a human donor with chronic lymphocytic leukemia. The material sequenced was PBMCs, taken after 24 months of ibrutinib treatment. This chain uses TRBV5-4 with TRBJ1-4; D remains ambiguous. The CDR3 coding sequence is TGTGCCAGCAGCCCTCGGAGTGTTAATGAAAAACTGTTTTTT. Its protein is CASSPRSVNEKLFF.